This passage covers 15 T cell receptor beta chains from one sample sequenced in a study of Ad26.COV2.S vaccination and SARS-CoV-2 variants. Using immunoSEQ multiplex PCR, the repertoire was profiled, and TCRdb retains in-frame clones only, with some absent. The sample records roughly 350,000 clones, about 87% being singletons. Treatment here: roughly 18 received Ad26.COV2.S at low or high dose, single or two shots; several received placebo; per-sample allocation not given. Specimen acquisition occurred on day 63 following the initial vaccine or placebo injection. The sequenced sample was peripheral blood, obtained in a trial of Ad26.COV2.S vaccine versus placebo. Source of these receptors: a person between 18 and 59 years old who received the Ad26.COV2.S COVID-19 vaccine or a placebo.

Here the CDR3 reads CASSFVGTGELFF. CDR3 bases: TGTGCCAGCAGTTTTGTGGGAACCGGGGAGCTGTTTTTT. The chain has TRBV12-3 or TRBV12-4 and TRBJ2-2; D gene uncertain. The CDR3 loop spans 13 amino acids. V was pared by 3 bases and J by 5 bases, with 7 bases between.

V is TRBV10-3 and J is TRBJ1-6; D may be TRBD1 (5 bases). The CDR3 extends over 18 amino acids. V lost 0 bases, J lost 4 bases, and 16 bases lay in between. CDR1 ENHRY and CDR2 SYGVKD come from the germline V gene. The CDR3 nucleotides are TGTGCCATCAGTGAGTCGAGCGGGGCACGGCAATATAATTCACCCCTCCACTTT. This sequence encodes CAISESSGARQYNSPLHF.

The chain recombines TRBV2 with TRBJ2-7, with TRBD1 matching over 9 bases. This CDR3 contains 13 residues. Looked up from germline, CDR1 is SNHLY and CDR2 is FYNNEI. V shed 8 bases, J shed 5 bases, and the junction held 7 bases outside the gene matches. The CDR3 DNA reads TGTGCCAGCCTCAAGGACAGGGGCGACGAGCAGTACTTC. It yields the protein CASLKDRGDEQYF.

The chain links TRBV25-1 to TRBJ2-3; either TRBD1 or TRBD2 may fit D (5 bases each). V was trimmed by 0 bases and J by 5 bases, leaving 9 bases between them. Germline V gene data show CDR1 as MGHDK and CDR2 as SYGVNS. This CDR3 spans 14 amino acids. CDR3 DNA: TGTGCCAGCAGTGAATATCTGGGGGAAGATACGCAGTATTTT. Encoded protein: CASSEYLGEDTQYF.

This clone was found once. The V call is TRBV7-2, the J call TRBJ2-5, with D possibly called TRBD1 or TRBD2 (5 bases each). The CDR3 runs 13 residues. V lost 8 bases to trimming and J lost 1 base, with 11 bases between them. Germline loops: CDR1 SGHTA, CDR2 FQGNSA. CDR3 sequence reads: CASGAGAQETQYF. CDR3 DNA sequence: TGTGCCAGCGGTGCCGGGGCCCAAGAGACCCAGTACTTC.

The chain carries TRBV5-5 and TRBJ1-1; 7 bases match TRBD1. Per germline, CDR1 SGHKS and CDR2 YYEKEE (reference sequence). The CDR3 loop spans 18 amino acids. V trimming: 7 bases; J trimming: 6 bases; junction bases outside the gene matches: 24. The DNA of the CDR3 is TGTGCCAGCGGACAACTACCGGGACAGTTTATCGGGGAGTCTGAAGCTTTCTTT. Its translation: CASGQLPGQFIGESEAFF.

The J gene is TRBJ1-5, the V gene TRBV5-6; the D is unclear. Trimming left V 4 bases short and J 2 bases short, with 10 bases between. The CDR3 totals 14 residues. In germline, CDR1 is SGHDT, CDR2 YYEEEE. CDR3 sequence: CASSRDNGNQPQHF. The CDR3 region has the DNA TGTGCCAGCAGCCGTGACAACGGCAATCAGCCCCAGCATTTT.

V usage is TRBV29-1 and J usage is TRBJ1-4; 8 bases fit TRBD1. This CDR3 region has 13 residues. Germline values: CDR1 SQVTM, CDR2 ANQGSEA. Trimming removed 7 bases from V and 10 bases from J; junction bases left unmatched: 11. Written as DNA, the CDR3 is TGCAGCGCCCAGGGACAGGTTGGGGTAAAACTGTTTTTT. It encodes CSAQGQVGVKLFF. Full variable domain (outside the CDR3, taken from reference TRBV29-1 and TRBJ1-4): SAVISQKPSRDICQRGTSLTIQCQVDSQVTMMFWYRQQPGQSLTLIATANQGSEATYESGFVIDKFPISRPNLTFSTLTVSNMSPEDSSIYLCSAQGQVGVKLFFGSGTQLSVL.

The chain has TRBV12-5 and TRBJ2-3; 9 bases fit TRBD1. Trimming at V came to 6 bases and at J to 5 bases, leaving 6 bases not matched to a gene. This CDR3 is built from 14 residues. The V gene's germline CDR1 is LGHNT and CDR2 FRNRAP. The DNA of the CDR3 is TGTGCTAGTGGCCTGGGACAGGGAGGAGATACGCAGTATTTT. As protein: CASGLGQGGDTQYF.

The chain carries TRBV11-3 and TRBJ2-5; 8 bases match TRBD1. Germline V gives CDR1 SGHNT, CDR2 YENEEA. This CDR3 spans 15 amino acids. Trimming removed 4 bases from V and 3 bases from J; junction bases left unmatched: 7. As DNA, the CDR3 is TGTGCCAGCAGCTCGGACAGGGTACAGGAAGAGACCCAGTACTTC. Translated, it gives CASSSDRVQEETQYF. Using reference TRBV11-3 and TRBJ2-5 for the parts outside the CDR3, the full variable domain is EAGVVQSPRYKIIEKKQPVAFWCNPISGHNTLYWYLQNLGQGPELLIRYENEEAVDDSQLPKDRFSAERLKGVDSTLKIQPAELGDSAVYLCASSSDRVQEETQYFGPGTRLLVL.

J is TRBJ2-7 and V is TRBV9; D unresolved. Germline V gives CDR1 SGDLS, CDR2 YYNGEE. This CDR3 contains 13 residues. V gave up 0 bases and J gave up 4 bases, with 8 bases separating them. The CDR3: CASSVDMDYEQYF. The CDR3 DNA reads as TGTGCCAGCAGCGTAGATATGGATTACGAGCAGTACTTC.

CDR3 sequence reads: CASSFTRTEAFF. CDR3 sequence (DNA): TGTGCCAGCAGCTTTACTAGGACTGAAGCTTTCTTT. The gene calls are TRBV6-5 and TRBJ1-1, with unresolved D. Germline assignment: CDR1 MNHEY and CDR2 SVGAGI. The CDR3 extends over 12 amino acids. Trimming shortened V by 6 bases and J by 5 bases, and 10 bases separated the two germline ends.

This chain uses TRBV6-2 or TRBV6-3 with TRBJ2-7, with D unclear. Germline CDR1 reads MNHEY; CDR2 reads SVGEGT. This CDR3 comprises 16 residues. V lost 2 bases and J lost 0, with 14 bases in between. CDR3 protein: CASSYGVADHSYEQYF. DNA for the CDR3: TGTGCCAGCAGTTACGGGGTGGCAGATCACTCCTACGAGCAGTACTTC.

This chain links TRBV7-2 with TRBJ1-4, with a weak D call TRBD1 (5 bases). V was shortened by 2 bases and J by 7 bases, with 17 bases between the two germline ends. The CDR3 is 16 amino acids. CDR1 and CDR2 from the germline V gene are SGHTA and FQGNSA. The CDR3 nucleotides are TGTGCCAGCAGCTTATTGCACGGGGCGGGAAGTGAAAAACTGTTTTTT. It encodes CASSLLHGAGSEKLFF.

Notes on this clone: Relative to the germline gene, one junction end is altered; a read error may explain this. The chain uses TRBV5-4 and TRBJ1-6; 7 positions match TRBD1. This CDR3 is 13 amino acids long. CDR1 and CDR2 (germline): SGHNT, YYREEE (reference sequence). CDR3 loop: CASSLIRGSPFHF. The DNA of the CDR3 is TGTGCCAGCAGCTTAATCAGGGGGTCACCCTTCCACTTT. The variable domain in full, with the rest retrieved from reference TRBV5-4 and TRBJ1-6, is ETGVTQSPTHLIKTRGQQVTLRCSSQSGHNTVSWYQQALGQGPQFIFQYYREEENGRGNFPPRFSGLQFPNYSSELNVNALELDDSALYLCASSLIRGSPFHFGNGTRLTVT.